A single T cell receptor beta chain is shown here with its context. The antigen is unknown. The V end was cut by 3 bases, the J end by 8 bases, with 14 bases between. The CDR3 has 14 amino acids. The germline V gene has CDR1 MGHRA and CDR2 YSYEKL. This sample was taken from a study of siplizumab effects on memory and regulatory T cells. The assay was immunoSEQ multiplex PCR, and TCRdb's table has in-frame clones only and misses some. The sample shows approximately 110,000 clones, approximately 94% of them seen only once. The study, taken as a whole, reports: It was not possible to assign a naive or memory phenotype to roughly 75-95% of proliferating CD4+ or CD8+ clones.

The sample was CD4+ T cells sorted from blood. This TCR was recovered from a human donor in good health. The rearrangement uses TRBV4-1 and TRBJ2-1, with TRBD1 as a possible D gene (5 bases). The CDR3 DNA reads TGCGCCAGCAGCCACCCCGCCAGGGTGCATGAGCAGTTCTTC. This encodes CASSHPARVHEQFF.